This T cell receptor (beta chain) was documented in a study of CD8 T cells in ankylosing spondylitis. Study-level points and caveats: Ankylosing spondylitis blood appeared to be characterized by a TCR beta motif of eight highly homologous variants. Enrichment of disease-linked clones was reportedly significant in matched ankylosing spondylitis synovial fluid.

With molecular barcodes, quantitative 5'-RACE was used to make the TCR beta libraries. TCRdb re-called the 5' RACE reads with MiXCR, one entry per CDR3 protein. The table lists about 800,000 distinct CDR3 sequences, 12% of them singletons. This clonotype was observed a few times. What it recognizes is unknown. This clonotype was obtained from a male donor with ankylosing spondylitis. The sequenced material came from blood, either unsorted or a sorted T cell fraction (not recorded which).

CDR3 residues: CASSQRQLEDTQYF. In DNA form, the CDR3 reads TGCGCCAGCAGCCAAAGGCAACTAGAGGATACGCAGTATTTT. The rearrangement uses TRBV4-1 and TRBJ2-3; TRBD2 might be the D (5 bases). V shed 2 bases and J shed 6 bases, with 12 bases lying between them. Per germline, CDR1 MGHRA and CDR2 YSYEKL. This CDR3 has 14 amino acids.